This TCR beta chain stems from a study of T cell repertoires in cytomegalovirus infection. Germline assignment: CDR1 SGHNT and CDR2 YENEEA. The CDR3 is 14 residues long. V gave up 2 bases and J gave up 5 bases, with 12 bases separating them. TCRdb passed the reads through MiXCR, listing each CDR3 protein once. The table records 340,000 or so distinct CDR3 sequences, roughly 25% of them present only once. Of note for this clonotype: No antigen is known for it.

The origin of this receptor is a human donor in good health (CMV status not recorded). Some clones in this sample may be carry-over from other donors' samples. The chain has TRBV11-3 and TRBJ2-5; D is undetermined. This specimen consisted of cultured PBMCs, obtained from culture after CMV antigen stimulation. The CDR3 DNA is TGTGCCAGCAGCTTACGTGGGTGCCGGGAGACCCAGTACTTC. It codes for CASSLRGCRETQYF.